The 14 T cell receptor beta chains listed next were all sequenced from one sample in a study of shared clonotypes between healthy human individuals. Sequencing was performed with immunoSEQ multiplex PCR; in TCRdb, only in-frame clones are kept and a portion is missing. This sample carries around 500,000 clones, roughly 83% of them seen once, and the ten largest clones take roughly 13%. Material for sequencing was PBMCs. The receptors were sampled from a woman in her 40s in good health. Some clones in this sample may be carry-over from other donors' samples.

This clone was seen ten or more times. The CDR3, as DNA: TGTGCCAGCAGTGAACTCCGTCACGGAACCTACGAGCAGTACTTC. This sequence encodes CASSELRHGTYEQYF. The V gene is TRBV6-1, the J gene TRBJ2-7; D gene ambiguous. Per the germline V gene, CDR1 is MNHNS and CDR2 is SASEGT. CDR3 length: 15 amino acids. Trimming pared 2 bases from V and 2 bases from J, leaving 13 bases between.

On this clone itself: Different DNA sequences within this sample yield the same CDR3. The V call is TRBV5-1, the J call TRBJ2-3, with D uncertain. Looked up from germline, CDR1 is SGHRS and CDR2 is YFSETQ. V lost 0 bases to trimming and J lost 2 bases, with 7 bases between them. There are 14 residues in the CDR3. The DNA of the CDR3 is TGCGCCAGCAGCTTGGCTGCCCCCACAGATACGCAGTATTTT. It is translated as CASSLAAPTDTQYF.

The chain employs TRBV10-3 and TRBJ2-7; TRBD2 is a possible D gene (6 bases). V lost 4 bases, J lost 7 bases, and 14 bases lay in between. The CDR3 contains 13 residues. Looked up from germline, CDR1 is ENHRY and CDR2 is SYGVKD. CDR3 in amino acids: CAISGGGTVEQYF. For the CDR3, the DNA is TGTGCCATCAGTGGCGGAGGGACTGTGGAGCAGTACTTC.

The chain employs TRBV19 and TRBJ2-1; TRBD2 aligns across 10 bases. CDR3 length equals 14 residues. Trimming at V came to 3 bases and at J to 8 bases, leaving 4 bases not matched to a gene. Germline-derived CDR1 and CDR2 are LNHDA and SQIVND (reference sequence). Here the CDR3 DNA reads TGTGCCAGTAGTATCCCGGGACTAGCGTATGAGCAGTTCTTC. This gives the protein CASSIPGLAYEQFF.

This clone has a handful of counts. The chain joins TRBV20-1 to TRBJ1-2, with D maybe TRBD1 (5 bases). With 5 bases removed from V and 2 bases from J, the gap between germline ends came to 6 bases. Germline V lookup: CDR1 DFQATT, CDR2 SNEGSKA (reference sequence). There are 11 residues in the CDR3. The CDR3 bases are TGCAGTGCTGGACACAACTATGGCTACACCTTC. Amino acid sequence: CSAGHNYGYTF.

V and J are TRBV2 and TRBJ2-3, with D unclear. V lost 7 bases to trimming and J lost 0 bases, with 11 bases between them. This CDR3 is 14 amino acids long. CDR1 is SNHLY and CDR2 is FYNNEI in the germline V gene. The CDR3 coding sequence is TGTGCCAGCACTCCTGATTCTAGCACAGATACGCAGTATTTT. Translation: CASTPDSSTDTQYF.

V and J are TRBV7-8 and TRBJ2-5; maybe TRBD1 (5 bases). The germline V gene encodes CDR1 SGHVS and CDR2 FQNEAQ. This CDR3 region has 13 residues. V was shortened by 2 bases and J by 3 bases, with 7 bases between the two germline ends. The CDR3 DNA reads TGTGCCAGCAGCTTATCCAGGGAAGAGACCCAGTACTTC. Translating gives CASSLSREETQYF.

This clone was picked up one time. The chain joins TRBV11-2 to TRBJ1-1; D is perhaps TRBD1 (5 bases). The germline gives CDR1 SGHAT, CDR2 FQNNGV. The CDR3 loop spans 14 amino acids. The germline V and J ends were trimmed by 0 bases and 5 bases, with 10 bases remaining between them. The CDR3 loop reads CASSLDRGGTEAFF. The CDR3 DNA sequence: TGTGCCAGCAGCTTAGATCGGGGGGGGACTGAAGCTTTCTTT.

The chain uses TRBV6-5 and TRBJ1-4; 7 bases fit TRBD1. This CDR3 spans 14 amino acids. V was pared by 6 bases and J by 7 bases, with 8 bases of the junction left unmatched. CDR1 MNHEY and CDR2 SVGAGI come from the germline V gene. The CDR3 DNA follows: TGTGCCAGCAGCACCGGGACAGAGGTTGAAAAACTGTTTTTT. It codes for CASSTGTEVEKLFF.

The table lists this clone with a few counts. The chain links TRBV7-2 to TRBJ2-1; 11 positions match TRBD2. V trimming: 6 bases; J trimming: 2 bases; junction bases outside the gene matches: 3. The CDR3 runs to 15 residues. Germline V CDR1 and CDR2: SGHTA, FQGNSA. CDR3 sequence reads: CASRAGLAAYNEQFF. The DNA for the CDR3 is TGTGCCAGCAGAGCGGGACTAGCGGCCTACAATGAGCAGTTCTTC.

The chain is built from TRBV5-1 and TRBJ2-2; 7 bases agree with TRBD1. Germline CDR1 is SGHRS and CDR2 is YFSETQ. This CDR3 is 16 amino acids long. J lost 7 bases, V lost 5 bases, and 14 bases had no gene match. The CDR3 here is CASRETGTDLYGELFF. In DNA, the CDR3 is TGCGCCAGCAGAGAAACTGGGACAGATCTCTACGGGGAGCTGTTTTTT. The variable domain in full, completed from reference TRBV5-1 and TRBJ2-2, reads KAGVTQTPRYLIKTRGQQVTLSCSPISGHRSVSWYQQTPGQGLQFLFEYFSETQRNKGNFPGRFSGRQFSNSRSEMNVSTLELGDSALYLCASRETGTDLYGELFFGEGSRLTVL.

This chain uses TRBV4-2 with TRBJ2-3; perhaps TRBD2 as D (6 bases). Per the germline V gene, CDR1 is LGHNA and CDR2 is YNFKEQ. The germline V and J ends were trimmed by 4 bases and 0 bases, with 17 bases remaining between them. CDR3 length: 17 residues. In DNA, the CDR3 is TGTGCCAGCAGCCCCGGCGTTGGGGGGAGTAGCACAGATACGCAGTATTTT. It codes for CASSPGVGGSSTDTQYF.

This clone showed up just a few times. The chain recombines TRBV20-1 with TRBJ1-1, with 8 positions matching TRBD1. The trim removed 3 bases at V and 11 bases at J, leaving 5 bases unmatched. The germline V gene encodes CDR1 DFQATT and CDR2 SNEGSKA (reference sequence). There are 11 residues in the CDR3. The CDR3 loop is CSARDRDWAFF. CDR3 nucleotide sequence: TGCAGTGCTAGGGACAGGGATTGGGCTTTCTTT.

The rearrangement uses TRBV7-5 and TRBJ2-7. TRBV7-5 counts as a pseudogene. This CDR3 contains 13 residues. The CDR3 nucleotides read TGCGCCAGCAGCGCTGGATCCACCTACGAGCAGTACTTC. Translated: CASSAGSTYEQYF.